Reported below is one T cell receptor beta chain. The data were obtained in a study of graft-versus-host responses after intestinal transplantation. Background on the study: Induction using anti-thymocyte globulin, followed by tacrolimus and steroids for around 3 years, was given to all recipients.

Only in-frame clones appear in the TCRdb table, and some are missing; sequencing was by immunoSEQ multiplex PCR. The data contain 55,000 to 70,000 clones, 90% to 95% of them seen just once; the ten biggest clones take up more than 2.5%. The germline gives CDR1 ENHRY, CDR2 SYGVKD. V shed 2 bases, J shed 7 bases, and the junction held 10 bases outside the gene matches. The CDR3 totals 16 residues. This receptor was obtained from a human patient who received an intestinal transplant, so some T cells may come from the graft donor. Specimen: PBMCs, collected about 4 months after intestinal transplantation. The genes are TRBV10-3 and TRBJ2-7; TRBD1 agrees at 11 bases. CDR3 amino acids: CAISEPGTGGPWEQYF. CDR3 DNA sequence: TGTGCCATCAGTGAGCCCGGGACAGGGGGGCCCTGGGAGCAGTACTTC.